The 2 T cell receptor beta chains listed next were all sequenced from one sample in a study of a mutant IDH1 vaccine in newly diagnosed glioma. TCRdb keeps only in-frame clones here, not all; method: immunoSEQ multiplex PCR. The profile shows roughly 62,000 clones, around 80% of them singletons. The antigens these receptors bind are not known. Time point meaning: week 5, during vaccination. The content of each vaccine dose was 300 ug of mutant IDH1 20-mer peptide, and topical imiquimod accompanied it. The starting material was PBMCs, obtained from a glioma patient whose treatment included an IDH1 peptide vaccine. The receptors were gathered from a woman aged 45 to 65 with glioma.

The sample holds one count of this clone. This chain links TRBV19 with TRBJ1-5, with D possibly being TRBD1 (6 bases). Trimming cost V 7 bases and J 4 bases, with 17 bases left between them. CDR3 size: 15 residues. CDR1 and CDR2 (germline): LNHDA, SQIVND (reference sequence). The CDR3, as DNA: TGTGCCAGTACCCCAAGGGGGATGGGGAATCAGCCCCAGCATTTT. Its protein product is CASTPRGMGNQPQHF.

This chain uses TRBV9 with TRBJ2-1; TRBD2 matches at 9 bases. The CDR3 is 16 amino acids. Germline assignment: CDR1 SGDLS and CDR2 YYNGEE. J was trimmed by 2 bases and V by 4 bases; bases with no gene match: 7. CDR3 protein: CASSPVTSGPYNEQFF. CDR3 DNA sequence: TGTGCCAGCAGCCCCGTGACTAGCGGTCCCTACAATGAGCAGTTCTTC.